This is a list of T cell receptor beta chains from one sample in a study of spatial heterogeneity in lung cancer. A single record per CDR3 protein comes from TCRdb applying MiXCR to the 5' RACE reads. The top ten clones hold approximately 35% of a sample with fewer than 60,000 distinct CDR3 sequences, 7.4% of them seen once. The material was PBMCs, obtained at follow-up. The receptor set was obtained from a female donor with early-stage non-small cell lung cancer. Both conserved end residues are part of each CDR3. The order of the fields is clone size, V gene, D gene, J gene, CDR3 DNA, CDR3 protein. The D gene is left open where the match is weak. Only some rows state a clone size, as once, few, many or a class for expanded clones.

>few|TRBV28|-|TRBJ1-5
TGTGCCAGCAGTCGGGGATCTTCGGGCAATCAGCCCCAGCATTTT
CASSRGSSGNQPQHF
>few|TRBV5-1|-|TRBJ1-4
TGCGCCAGCAGCTTGGCCGGTCAACAGAATAATGAAAAACTGTTTTTT
CASSLAGQQNNEKLFF
>-|TRBV12-3/TRBV12-4|-|TRBJ2-4
TGTGCCAGCAGCCCCGACACCTTAAACATTCAGTACTTC
CASSPDTLNIQYF
>many|TRBV5-1|-|TRBJ2-2
TGCGCCAGCAGCTCGTTTACCTCGAACACCGGGGAGCTGTTTTTT
CASSSFTSNTGELFF
>many|TRBV7-2|-|TRBJ2-3
TGTGCCAGCAGCCCCCCCTCAGATACGCAGTATTTT
CASSPPSDTQYF
>many|TRBV20-1|TRBD1|TRBJ1-4
TGCAGTGCTACGACAGGGCCTAATGAAAAACTGTTTTTT
CSATTGPNEKLFF
>many|TRBV3-1|-|TRBJ1-1
TGTGCCAGCAGCCAGGCTGGGGGGGGACTAAAGAACACTGAAGCTTTCTTT
CASSQAGGGLKNTEAFF
>many|TRBV24-1|-|TRBJ1-2
TGTGCCACCAGTGGGGCAGGGCAGGCTTACACCTTC
CATSGAGQAYTF
>-|TRBV7-9|-|TRBJ2-5
TGTGCCACCGACAGGCAACAAAGAGAGACCCAGTACTTC
CATDRQQRETQYF
>-|TRBV11-1|TRBD1|TRBJ2-7
TGTGCCAGCAGCTTATCGGGGACAGCGAACCGTGGGGAGCAGTACTTC
CASSLSGTANRGEQYF
>many|TRBV20-1|TRBD1|TRBJ1-4
TGCAGTGCTAGAATCCAAGAGGGACAGGGATTCGAAAAACTGTTTTTT
CSARIQEGQGFEKLFF
>many|TRBV7-9|-|TRBJ2-3
TGTGCCAGCAGCCGCACCGGGGATACGCAGTATTTT
CASSRTGDTQYF
>few|TRBV5-1|-|TRBJ2-3
TGCGCCAGCAGCTTGGTGTCGACCTTAAGCACAGATACGCAGTATTTT
CASSLVSTLSTDTQYF
>-|TRBV20-1|-|TRBJ2-3
TGCAGTGCTAGTGGGTCCACAGATACGCAGTATTTT
CSASGSTDTQYF
>many|TRBV20-1|-|TRBJ2-1
TGCAGTGCTACCTCAGATGAGGGGAGGTCCTACAATGAGCAGTTCTTC
CSATSDEGRSYNEQFF
>few|TRBV12-3/TRBV12-4|-|TRBJ2-2
TGTGCCAGCACCTCCCAGGGGGGAGCGAACACCGGGGAGCTGTTTTTT
CASTSQGGANTGELFF
>many|TRBV7-9|-|TRBJ1-6
TGTGCCAGCAGTTCACCCAGCTCCTATAATTCACCCCTCCACTTT
CASSSPSSYNSPLHF
>-|TRBV15|-|TRBJ2-1
TGTGCCACCAGCCTCAGATTCGATGAGCAGTTCTTC
CATSLRFDEQFF
>-|TRBV11-2|-|TRBJ2-5
TGTGCCAGCAGCTGGACAGACCAAGAGACCCAGTACTTC
CASSWTDQETQYF
>-|TRBV10-3|TRBD2|TRBJ2-1
TGTGCCATCAGTGCGGCTAGCGGGGAGCCTCTATTCTTC
CAISAASGEPLFF
>many|TRBV10-3|-|TRBJ2-3
TGTGCCATCAGTGGATCCGGGGGCGCAGATACGCAGTATTTT
CAISGSGGADTQYF
>many|TRBV3-1|-|TRBJ1-5
TGTGCCAGCAGCCAAGTTCCAGGGAGCAATCAGCCCCAGCATTTT
CASSQVPGSNQPQHF
>few|TRBV10-3|TRBD1|TRBJ1-5
TGTGCCATCTCCCCGGGACAGGGGTTGGATCAGCCCCAGCATTTT
CAISPGQGLDQPQHF
>-|TRBV10-3|TRBD2|TRBJ2-7
TGTGCCATCAGCTCCGGGACTAGCGGGGCCTACGAGCAGTACTTC
CAISSGTSGAYEQYF
>many|TRBV18|-|TRBJ2-5
TGTGCCAGCTCACCACTCGAGAGTCAAGAGACCCAGTACTTC
CASSPLESQETQYF
>many|TRBV28|TRBD1|TRBJ2-4
TGTGCCAGCAGTTTATCCGGGACAGGGCTAAACATTCAGTACTTC
CASSLSGTGLNIQYF
>few|TRBV20-1|TRBD1|TRBJ2-1
TGCAGTGCTGATAAACAGGGGTCCTACAATGAGCAGTTCTTC
CSADKQGSYNEQFF
>many|TRBV4-1|TRBD1|TRBJ1-5
TGCGCCAGCAGCCCTTTGGACAGAACAGGGGTCGGTCAGCCCCAGCATTTT
CASSPLDRTGVGQPQHF
>-|TRBV2|-|TRBJ1-1
TGTGCCAGCAGTGAGGACGTATGGGAAGCTTTCTTT
CASSEDVWEAFF
>-|TRBV5-4|-|TRBJ2-1
TGTGCCAGCAGCTTGGGACAGAAGAGCTCCTACAATGAGCAGTTCTTC
CASSLGQKSSYNEQFF
>many|TRBV6-5|-|TRBJ2-7
TGTGCCAGCAGCCGCACAGTTTACGAGCAGTACTTC
CASSRTVYEQYF
>many|TRBV20-1|TRBD2|TRBJ2-1
TGCAGTGCTAGCGGACGGGGGGACCCCTACAATGAGCAGTTCTTC
CSASGRGDPYNEQFF
>few|TRBV20-1|-|TRBJ1-4
TGCAGTGCTAGCAGAAGGGGAAGTAATGAAAAACTGTTTTTT
CSASRRGSNEKLFF
>-|TRBV11-3|TRBD1|TRBJ2-1
TGTGCCAGCAGCTCTGGACAGGGGCGGTCTGAGCAGTTCTTC
CASSSGQGRSEQFF
>-|TRBV20-1|-|TRBJ2-7
TGCAGTGCTAGAGCCGGGACACCGCTACCCTACGAGCAGTACTTC
CSARAGTPLPYEQYF
>few|TRBV20-1|TRBD1|TRBJ1-2
TGCAGTGCTCAACTGCCGGGACAGGGGAACTATGGCTACACCTTC
CSAQLPGQGNYGYTF
>-|TRBV7-9|TRBD2|TRBJ2-5
TGTGCCAGCAGCCCCCAGCGGGGGCGGGAGACCCAGTACTTC
CASSPQRGRETQYF
>many|TRBV5-1|TRBD2|TRBJ2-5
TGCGCCACCAGATACCGGGGGGGCCCCGAAGAGACCCAGTACTTC
CATRYRGGPEETQYF
>many|TRBV14|TRBD2|TRBJ2-1
TGTGCCAGCAGCCAACGGACTAGCGCTTACAATGAGCAGTTCTTC
CASSQRTSAYNEQFF